This is a list of T cell receptor beta chains from one sample in a study of blood T cell repertoires in COVID-19. The protocol was immunoSEQ multiplex PCR, while the TCRdb copy is restricted to in-frame clones and leaves out a portion. This repertoire shows roughly 200,000 clones, 70% to 90% found once; its top ten account for over 2.5%. The sample was peripheral blood. Receptor source: a man in his fifties or sixties with acute or convalescent COVID-19. Each CDR3 is given without its conserved first and last residue. Each record gives: V gene, D gene, CDR3 length, J gene, CDR3 protein. D genes are given only for firm matches.

v_gene: TRBV10-3; d_gene: -; len: 12; j_gene: TRBJ2-2; CDR3aa: AISDRTNTGELF
v_gene: TRBV9; d_gene: -; len: 11; j_gene: TRBJ2-1; CDR3aa: ASSVSTGNEQF
v_gene: TRBV4-1; d_gene: -; len: 12; j_gene: TRBJ2-5; CDR3aa: ASSQDGGKETQY
v_gene: TRBV7-6; d_gene: -; len: 13; j_gene: TRBJ2-7; CDR3aa: ASSLEGGDSYEQY
v_gene: TRBV5-1; d_gene: -; len: 19; j_gene: TRBJ2-2; CDR3aa: ASSVRAARANREANTGELF
v_gene: TRBV6-5; d_gene: TRBD2; len: 10; j_gene: TRBJ2-5; CDR3aa: ASRGGLETQY
v_gene: TRBV11-3; d_gene: TRBD2; len: 12; j_gene: TRBJ2-3; CDR3aa: ASSRTSGTDTQY
v_gene: TRBV19; d_gene: -; len: 13; j_gene: TRBJ1-6; CDR3aa: ASKGADIRNSPLH
v_gene: TRBV7-2; d_gene: TRBD1; len: 15; j_gene: TRBJ2-6; CDR3aa: ASSYHGTGFGANVLT
v_gene: TRBV2; d_gene: TRBD1; len: 11; j_gene: TRBJ1-1; CDR3aa: ASSVMGRGEAF
v_gene: TRBV30; d_gene: -; len: 13; j_gene: TRBJ1-5; CDR3aa: AWSAPDSSNQPQH
v_gene: TRBV4-2; d_gene: -; len: 13; j_gene: TRBJ2-1; CDR3aa: ASSPTGSSYNEQF
v_gene: TRBV6-5; d_gene: -; len: 11; j_gene: TRBJ1-2; CDR3aa: ASSRQGTYGYT
v_gene: TRBV2; d_gene: TRBD2; len: 13; j_gene: TRBJ2-7; CDR3aa: ASRAEGTSVYEQY
v_gene: TRBV21-1; d_gene: -; len: 12; j_gene: TRBJ1-1; CDR3aa: ASSRTTGNTEAF
v_gene: TRBV20-1; d_gene: -; len: 12; j_gene: TRBJ1-2; CDR3aa: SASEKGLRGGYT
v_gene: TRBV7-9; d_gene: -; len: 14; j_gene: TRBJ2-3; CDR3aa: ASSLDGGNAPDTQY
v_gene: TRBV19; d_gene: TRBD2; len: 13; j_gene: TRBJ2-5; CDR3aa: ASSEAGGVQETQY
v_gene: TRBV28; d_gene: TRBD1; len: 13; j_gene: TRBJ2-7; CDR3aa: ASSSPQGFPSEQY
v_gene: TRBV5-1; d_gene: -; len: 13; j_gene: TRBJ2-1; CDR3aa: ASSLGWVEGNEQF
v_gene: TRBV7-9; d_gene: -; len: 12; j_gene: TRBJ2-2; CDR3aa: ASSLGQSTGELF
v_gene: TRBV28; d_gene: -; len: 12; j_gene: TRBJ1-2; CDR3aa: ASHIDSGAQGYT
v_gene: TRBV7-2; d_gene: TRBD2; len: 12; j_gene: TRBJ2-7; CDR3aa: ASSLLAGAYEQY
v_gene: TRBV2; d_gene: -; len: 11; j_gene: TRBJ2-5; CDR3aa: ASRIETVETQY
v_gene: TRBV7-8; d_gene: TRBD1; len: 16; j_gene: TRBJ1-6; CDR3aa: ASSSAGTASSYNSPLH
v_gene: TRBV5-6; d_gene: TRBD1; len: 12; j_gene: TRBJ2-3; CDR3aa: ASSIRQGTDTQY
v_gene: TRBV7-3; d_gene: -; len: 13; j_gene: TRBJ2-5; CDR3aa: ASSTRTGAGETQY
v_gene: TRBV27; d_gene: TRBD2; len: 14; j_gene: TRBJ2-2; CDR3aa: ASSLWGSGSTGELF
v_gene: TRBV4-2; d_gene: -; len: 12; j_gene: TRBJ1-2; CDR3aa: ASSQEQGPYGYT
v_gene: TRBV5-6; d_gene: -; len: 14; j_gene: TRBJ1-6; CDR3aa: ASSDSRVPYNSPLH
v_gene: TRBV27; d_gene: -; len: 14; j_gene: TRBJ2-1; CDR3aa: ASSHLGGSSYNEQF
v_gene: TRBV7-3; d_gene: -; len: 14; j_gene: TRBJ2-3; CDR3aa: ASSLTGGSWWDTQY
v_gene: TRBV4-2; d_gene: TRBD2; len: 13; j_gene: TRBJ2-1; CDR3aa: ASNSPGLRYNEQF
v_gene: TRBV10-2; d_gene: TRBD1; len: 14; j_gene: TRBJ2-7; CDR3aa: ASSGTGELLSYEQY